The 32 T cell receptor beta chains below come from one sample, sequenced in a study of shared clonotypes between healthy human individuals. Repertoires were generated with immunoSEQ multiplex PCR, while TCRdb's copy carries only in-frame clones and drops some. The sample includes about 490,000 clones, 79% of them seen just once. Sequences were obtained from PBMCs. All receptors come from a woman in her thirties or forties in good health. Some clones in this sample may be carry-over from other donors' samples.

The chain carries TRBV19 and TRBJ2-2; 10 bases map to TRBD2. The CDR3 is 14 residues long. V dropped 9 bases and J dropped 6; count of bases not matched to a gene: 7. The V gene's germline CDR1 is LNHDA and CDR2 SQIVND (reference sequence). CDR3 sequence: CASKSGRAPGELFF. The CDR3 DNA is TGTGCCAGCAAAAGCGGGAGGGCCCCCGGGGAGCTGTTTTTT.

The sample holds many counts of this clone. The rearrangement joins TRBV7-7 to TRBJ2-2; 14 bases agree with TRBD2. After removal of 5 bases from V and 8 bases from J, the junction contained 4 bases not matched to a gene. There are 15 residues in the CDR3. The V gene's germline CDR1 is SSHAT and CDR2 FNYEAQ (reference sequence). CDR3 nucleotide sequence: TGTGCCAGCAGCCCGGGACTAGCGGGAGTGGGGGAGCTGTTTTTT. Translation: CASSPGLAGVGELFF.

CDR3 protein: CASRGQGGLYDTQYF. The CDR3 region has the DNA TGTGCCAGTAGGGGACAGGGAGGACTTTATGATACGCAGTATTTT. The J gene is TRBJ2-3, the V gene TRBV19, with TRBD1 matching 9 bases. V shed 6 bases and J 6 bases; nucleotides not matched to a gene: 10. CDR3 size: 15 residues. Germline V gene lookup returns CDR1 LNHDA and CDR2 SQIVND (reference sequence).

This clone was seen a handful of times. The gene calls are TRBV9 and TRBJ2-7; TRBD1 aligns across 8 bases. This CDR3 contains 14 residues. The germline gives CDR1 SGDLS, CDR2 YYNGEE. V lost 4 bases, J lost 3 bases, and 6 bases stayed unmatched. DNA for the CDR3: TGTGCCAGCAGCCCCGGACAGGGTAACTACGAGCAGTACTTC. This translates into CASSPGQGNYEQYF.

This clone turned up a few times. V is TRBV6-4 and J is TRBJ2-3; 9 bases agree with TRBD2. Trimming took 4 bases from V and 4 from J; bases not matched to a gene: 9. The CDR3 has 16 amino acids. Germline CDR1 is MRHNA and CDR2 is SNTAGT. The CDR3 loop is CASSGAAGGSPDTQYF. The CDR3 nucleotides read TGTGCCAGCAGTGGCGCAGCGGGAGGCTCTCCAGATACGCAGTATTTT.

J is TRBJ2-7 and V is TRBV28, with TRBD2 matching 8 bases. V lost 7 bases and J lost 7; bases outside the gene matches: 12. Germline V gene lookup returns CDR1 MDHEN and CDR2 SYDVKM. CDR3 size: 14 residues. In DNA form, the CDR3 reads TGTGCCAGCACCACCACTAGCGGCCGAGGGGAGCAGTACTTC. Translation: CASTTTSGRGEQYF. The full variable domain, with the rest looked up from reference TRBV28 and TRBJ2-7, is DVKVTQSSRYLVKRTGEKVFLECVQDMDHENMFWYRQDPGLGLRLIYFSYDVKMKEKGDIPEGYSVSREKKERFSLILESASTNQTSMYLCASTTTSGRGEQYFGPGTRLTVT.

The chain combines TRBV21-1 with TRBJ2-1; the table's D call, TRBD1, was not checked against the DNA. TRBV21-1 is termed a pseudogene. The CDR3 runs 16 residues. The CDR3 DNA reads TGTGCCAGCAGCAATAGGGGACAGTCCGAAGTGGATGAGCAGTTCTTC. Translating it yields CASSNRGQSEVDEQFF.

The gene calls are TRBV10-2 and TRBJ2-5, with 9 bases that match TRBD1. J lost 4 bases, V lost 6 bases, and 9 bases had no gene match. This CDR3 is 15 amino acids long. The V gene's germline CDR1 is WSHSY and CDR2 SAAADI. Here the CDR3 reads CASSRQQGAGETQYF. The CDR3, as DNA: TGCGCCAGCAGCCGACAACAGGGGGCCGGAGAGACCCAGTACTTC.

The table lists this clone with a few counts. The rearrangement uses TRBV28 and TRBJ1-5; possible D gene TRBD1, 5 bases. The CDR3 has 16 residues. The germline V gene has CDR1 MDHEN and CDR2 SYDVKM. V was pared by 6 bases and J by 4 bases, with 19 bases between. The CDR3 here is CASSRTQGVGNQPQHF. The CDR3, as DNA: TGTGCCAGCAGCCGAACCCAGGGAGTTGGGAATCAGCCCCAGCATTTT.

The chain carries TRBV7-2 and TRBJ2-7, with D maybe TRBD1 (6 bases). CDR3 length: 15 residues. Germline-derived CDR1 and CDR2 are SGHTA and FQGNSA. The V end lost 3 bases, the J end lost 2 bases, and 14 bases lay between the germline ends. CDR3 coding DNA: TGTGCCAGCAGCTTGGGGCCGGACAGCGCCTACGAGCAGTACTTC. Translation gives CASSLGPDSAYEQYF.

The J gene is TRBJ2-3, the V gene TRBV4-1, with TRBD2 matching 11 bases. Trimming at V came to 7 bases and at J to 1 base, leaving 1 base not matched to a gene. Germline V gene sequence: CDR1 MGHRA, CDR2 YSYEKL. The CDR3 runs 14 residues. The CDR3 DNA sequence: TGCGCCAGCAAACTAGCGGGAGGCACAGATACGCAGTATTTT. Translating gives CASKLAGGTDTQYF.

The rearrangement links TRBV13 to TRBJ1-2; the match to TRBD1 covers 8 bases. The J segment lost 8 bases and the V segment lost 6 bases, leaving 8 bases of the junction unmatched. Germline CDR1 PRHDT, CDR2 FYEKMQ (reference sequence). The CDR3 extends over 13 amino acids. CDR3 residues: CASRPPGQAGYTF. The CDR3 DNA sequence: TGTGCCAGCAGACCTCCGGGACAGGCAGGCTACACCTTC.

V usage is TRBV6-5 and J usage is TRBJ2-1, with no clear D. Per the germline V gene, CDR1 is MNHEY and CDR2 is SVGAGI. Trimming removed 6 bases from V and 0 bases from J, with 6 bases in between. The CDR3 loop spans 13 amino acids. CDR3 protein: CASRSDSYNEQFF. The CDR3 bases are TGTGCCAGCAGGTCGGACTCCTACAATGAGCAGTTCTTC.

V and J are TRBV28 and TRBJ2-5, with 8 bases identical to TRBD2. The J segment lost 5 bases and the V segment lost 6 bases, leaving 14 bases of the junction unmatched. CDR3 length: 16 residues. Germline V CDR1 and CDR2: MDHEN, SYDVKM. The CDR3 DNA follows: TGTGCCAGCAGCTCGTCGGGGGGGAGGGCCGGTGAGACCCAGTACTTC. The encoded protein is CASSSSGGRAGETQYF.

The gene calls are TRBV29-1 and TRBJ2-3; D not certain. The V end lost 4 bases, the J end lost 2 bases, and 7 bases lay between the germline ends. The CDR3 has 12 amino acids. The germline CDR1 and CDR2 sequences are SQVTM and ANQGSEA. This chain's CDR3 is CSVAPTTDTQYF. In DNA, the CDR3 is TGCAGCGTTGCCCCCACCACAGATACGCAGTATTTT.

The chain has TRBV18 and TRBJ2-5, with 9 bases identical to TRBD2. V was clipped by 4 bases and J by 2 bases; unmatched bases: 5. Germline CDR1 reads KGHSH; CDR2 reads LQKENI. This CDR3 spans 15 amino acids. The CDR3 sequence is CASSRGSGSQETQYF. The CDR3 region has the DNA TGTGCCAGCTCACGGGGTAGCGGGAGTCAAGAGACCCAGTACTTC.

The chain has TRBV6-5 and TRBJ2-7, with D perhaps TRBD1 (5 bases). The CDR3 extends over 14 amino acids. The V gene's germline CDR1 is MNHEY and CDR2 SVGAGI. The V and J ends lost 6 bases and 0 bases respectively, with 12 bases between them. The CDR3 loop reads CASRQTVDSYEQYF. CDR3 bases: TGTGCCAGCAGACAGACAGTTGACTCCTACGAGCAGTACTTC.

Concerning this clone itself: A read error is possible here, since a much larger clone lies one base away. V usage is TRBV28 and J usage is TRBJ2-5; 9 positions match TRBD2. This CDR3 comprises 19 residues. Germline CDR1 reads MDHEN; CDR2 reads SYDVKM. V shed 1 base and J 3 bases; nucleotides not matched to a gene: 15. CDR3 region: CASSLSAWGLAGIKETQYF. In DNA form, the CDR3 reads TGTGCCAGCAGTTTATCGGCCTGGGGGCTAGCGGGAATTAAAGAGACCCAGTACTTC.

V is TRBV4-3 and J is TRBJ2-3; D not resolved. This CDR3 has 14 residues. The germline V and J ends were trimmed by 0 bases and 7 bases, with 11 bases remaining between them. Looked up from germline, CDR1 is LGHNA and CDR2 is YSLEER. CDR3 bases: TGCGCCAGCAGCCAAGATAGTTCGCGGAATACGCAGTATTTT. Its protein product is CASSQDSSRNTQYF.

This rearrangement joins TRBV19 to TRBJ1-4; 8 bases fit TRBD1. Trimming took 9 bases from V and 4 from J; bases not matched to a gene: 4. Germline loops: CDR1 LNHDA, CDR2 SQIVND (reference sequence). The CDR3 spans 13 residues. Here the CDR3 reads CASRDRGNEKLFF. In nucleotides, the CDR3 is TGTGCCAGCCGCGACAGGGGTAATGAAAAACTGTTTTTT.

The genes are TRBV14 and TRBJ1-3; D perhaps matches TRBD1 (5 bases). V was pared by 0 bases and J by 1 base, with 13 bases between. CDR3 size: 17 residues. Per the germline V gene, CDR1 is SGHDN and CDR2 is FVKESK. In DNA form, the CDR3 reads TGTGCCAGCAGCCAAGATCTCCCCAGGGCTTCTGGAAACACCATATATTTT. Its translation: CASSQDLPRASGNTIYF.

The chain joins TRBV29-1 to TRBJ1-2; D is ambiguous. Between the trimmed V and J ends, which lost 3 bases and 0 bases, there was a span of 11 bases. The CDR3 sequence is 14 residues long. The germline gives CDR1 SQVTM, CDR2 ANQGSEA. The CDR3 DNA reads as TGCAGCGTTGAGTTGGCGAGGTCTAACTATGGCTACACCTTC. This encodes CSVELARSNYGYTF.

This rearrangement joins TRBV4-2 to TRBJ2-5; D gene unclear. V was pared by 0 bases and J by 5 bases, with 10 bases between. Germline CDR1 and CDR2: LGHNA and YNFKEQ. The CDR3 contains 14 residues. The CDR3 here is CASSQDGPLETQYF. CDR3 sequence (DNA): TGTGCCAGCAGCCAAGATGGCCCCCTTGAGACCCAGTACTTC.

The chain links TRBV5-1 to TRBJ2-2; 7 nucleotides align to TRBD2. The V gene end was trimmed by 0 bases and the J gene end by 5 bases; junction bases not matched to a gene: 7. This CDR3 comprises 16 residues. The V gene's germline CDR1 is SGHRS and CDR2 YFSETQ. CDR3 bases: TGCGCCAGCAGCTTGGCGGTAGTGCGGGGGACCGGGGAGCTGTTTTTT. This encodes CASSLAVVRGTGELFF. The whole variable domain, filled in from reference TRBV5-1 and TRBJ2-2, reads KAGVTQTPRYLIKTRGQQVTLSCSPISGHRSVSWYQQTPGQGLQFLFEYFSETQRNKGNFPGRFSGRQFSNSRSEMNVSTLELGDSALYLCASSLAVVRGTGELFFGEGSRLTVL.

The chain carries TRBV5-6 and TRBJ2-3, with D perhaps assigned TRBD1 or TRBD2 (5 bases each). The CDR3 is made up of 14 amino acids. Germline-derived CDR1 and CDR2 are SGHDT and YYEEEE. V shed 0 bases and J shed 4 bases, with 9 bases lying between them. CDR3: CASSLGGAADTQYF. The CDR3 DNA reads TGTGCCAGCAGCTTGGGAGGGGCGGCAGATACGCAGTATTTT.

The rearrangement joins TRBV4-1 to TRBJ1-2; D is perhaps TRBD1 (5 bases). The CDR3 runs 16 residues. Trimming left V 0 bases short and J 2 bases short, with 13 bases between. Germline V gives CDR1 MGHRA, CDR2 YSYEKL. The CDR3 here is CASSQDWWAGNYGYTF. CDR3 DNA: TGCGCCAGCAGCCAAGATTGGTGGGCAGGGAACTATGGCTACACCTTC.

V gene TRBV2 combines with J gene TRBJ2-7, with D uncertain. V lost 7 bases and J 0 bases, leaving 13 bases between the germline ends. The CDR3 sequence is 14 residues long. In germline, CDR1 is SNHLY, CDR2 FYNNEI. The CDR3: CASKELQNSYEQYF. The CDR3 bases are TGTGCCAGCAAAGAACTCCAAAACTCCTACGAGCAGTACTTC.

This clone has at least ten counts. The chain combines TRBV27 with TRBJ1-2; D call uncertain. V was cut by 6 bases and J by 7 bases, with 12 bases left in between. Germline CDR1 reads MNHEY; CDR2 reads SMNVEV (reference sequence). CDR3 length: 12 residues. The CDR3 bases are TGTGCCAGCAGGTTCGGATCGGGTGGCTACACCTTC. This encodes CASRFGSGGYTF.

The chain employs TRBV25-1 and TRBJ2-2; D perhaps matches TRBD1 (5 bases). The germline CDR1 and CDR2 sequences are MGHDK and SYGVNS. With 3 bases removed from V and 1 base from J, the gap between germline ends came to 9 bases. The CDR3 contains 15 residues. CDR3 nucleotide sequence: TGTGCCAGCAGTGACAGGGCTGGGAACACCGGGGAGCTGTTTTTT. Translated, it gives CASSDRAGNTGELFF. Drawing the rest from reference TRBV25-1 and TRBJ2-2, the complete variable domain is EADIYQTPRYLVIGTGKKITLECSQTMGHDKMYWYQQDPGMELHLIHYSYGVNSTEKGDLSSESTVSRIRTEHFPLTLESARPSHTSQYLCASSDRAGNTGELFFGEGSRLTVL.

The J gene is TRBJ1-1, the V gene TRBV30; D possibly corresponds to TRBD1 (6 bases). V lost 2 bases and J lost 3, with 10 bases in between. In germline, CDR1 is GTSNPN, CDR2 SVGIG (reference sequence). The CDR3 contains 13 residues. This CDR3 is CAWSRGVDTEAFF. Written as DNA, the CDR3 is TGTGCCTGGAGTAGGGGGGTGGACACTGAAGCTTTCTTT.

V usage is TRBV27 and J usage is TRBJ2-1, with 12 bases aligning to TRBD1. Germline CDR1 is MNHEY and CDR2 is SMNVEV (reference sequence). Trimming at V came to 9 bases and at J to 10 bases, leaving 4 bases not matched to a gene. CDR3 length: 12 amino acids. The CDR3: CASRDRGREQFF. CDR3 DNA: TGTGCCAGTAGGGACAGGGGGCGCGAGCAGTTCTTC.

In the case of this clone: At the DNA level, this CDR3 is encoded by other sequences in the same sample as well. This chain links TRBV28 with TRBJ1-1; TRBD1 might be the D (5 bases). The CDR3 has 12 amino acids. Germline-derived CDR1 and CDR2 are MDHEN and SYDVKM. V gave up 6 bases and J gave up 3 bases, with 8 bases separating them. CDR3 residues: CASSQGDTEAFF. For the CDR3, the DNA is TGTGCCAGCAGCCAGGGCGACACTGAAGCTTTCTTT.